This is a list of T cell receptor beta chains from one sample in a study of shared clonotypes between healthy human individuals. Measured with immunoSEQ multiplex PCR; TCRdb has only the in-frame clones, and not every one. Of hundreds of thousands of clones in the sample, 95% were seen once. Input material: naive CD8+ T cells sorted from blood. All receptors come from a woman aged 25 to 39 in good health. Both conserved end residues are part of each CDR3. A D gene is named only where the DNA matches it firmly. A clone size is listed for some rows: how often the clone was seen (once, few, many), or a class if it is expanded.

clone_size	j_call	v_call	d_call	cdr3_aa	cdr3_nt
NA	TRBJ2-7	TRBV5-1	TRBD2	CASTREGSYEQYF	TGCGCCAGCACCCGGGAGGGGTCCTACGAGCAGTACTTC
NA	TRBJ1-2	TRBV29-1	NA	CSVIGSGIYGYTF	TGCAGCGTGATCGGGTCGGGGATCTATGGCTACACCTTC
NA	TRBJ2-5	TRBV4-1	TRBD2	CASSPGVAGQETQYF	TGCGCCAGCAGTCCCGGAGTAGCGGGCCAAGAGACCCAGTACTTC
NA	TRBJ1-2	TRBV28	TRBD1	CASSFRPPGTEDGVYGYTF	TGTGCCAGCAGTTTCCGACCCCCCGGGACAGAGGATGGGGTCTATGGCTACACCTTC
NA	TRBJ2-7	TRBV9	TRBD2	CASSVGSSGSFYEQYF	TGTGCCAGCAGCGTGGGATCTAGCGGGAGTTTCTACGAGCAGTACTTC
NA	TRBJ2-5	TRBV11-2	NA	CASSLSWNGETQYF	TGTGCCAGCAGCCTAAGCTGGAATGGAGAGACCCAGTACTTC
NA	TRBJ1-2	TRBV2	NA	CASSDPQEFYGYTF	TGTGCCAGCAGTGACCCCCAGGAATTTTATGGCTACACCTTC
NA	TRBJ2-1	TRBV7-9	NA	CASANPGTSYNEQFF	TGTGCCAGCGCCAACCCGGGGACCTCTTACAATGAGCAGTTCTTC
NA	TRBJ2-7	TRBV10-1	NA	CASSESGGEQYF	TGCGCCAGCAGTGAGTCCGGTGGAGAGCAGTACTTC
NA	TRBJ2-7	TRBV11-3	NA	CASSLGTGGEQYF	TGTGCCAGCAGCTTAGGGACTGGGGGCGAGCAGTACTTC
NA	TRBJ2-7	TRBV10-2	NA	CASSESTADPTAEQYF	TGCGCCAGCAGTGAGTCGACGGCGGACCCCACGGCGGAGCAGTACTTC
NA	TRBJ1-1	TRBV5-4	NA	CASSARGEAFF	TGTGCCAGCAGCGCCAGGGGTGAAGCTTTCTTT
NA	TRBJ2-2	TRBV19	NA	CASSIPGETGELFF	TGTGCCAGTAGTATACCCGGGGAAACCGGGGAGCTGTTTTTT
NA	TRBJ1-5	TRBV19	NA	CASSIDYFRVNQPQHF	TGTGCCAGTAGTATAGATTACTTCAGGGTCAATCAGCCCCAGCATTTT
NA	TRBJ2-7	TRBV27	NA	CASSLGHTSSYEQYF	TGTGCCAGCAGTCTCGGACACACGAGCTCCTACGAGCAGTACTTC
NA	TRBJ1-3	TRBV2	NA	CASSPSTGNTIYF	TGTGCCAGCAGTCCCTCCACAGGAAACACCATATATTTT
NA	TRBJ2-2	TRBV6-5	NA	CASSYKNGGELFF	TGTGCCAGCAGTTACAAGAATGGCGGGGAGCTGTTTTTT
NA	TRBJ1-5	TRBV19	NA	CASSISGKPQHF	TGTGCCAGTAGTATTTCGGGGAAGCCCCAGCATTTT
NA	TRBJ2-7	TRBV18	NA	CASSLPGGGYEQYF	TGTGCCAGCTCACTTCCAGGGGGAGGCTACGAGCAGTACTTC
NA	TRBJ2-7	TRBV2	NA	CASSEGGTPYEQYF	TGTGCCAGCAGTGAAGGAGGTACTCCCTACGAGCAGTACTTC
once	TRBJ2-1	TRBV4-1	NA	CASSRIAGQYNEQFF	TGCGCCAGCAGCCGGATCGCGGGTCAATACAATGAGCAGTTCTTC
NA	TRBJ1-5	TRBV2	NA	CASSEAYGLGNQPQHF	TGTGCCAGCAGTGAAGCGTACGGGCTTGGCAATCAGCCCCAGCATTTT
NA	TRBJ1-2	TRBV28	TRBD1	CASSLTRQGAYYGYTF	TGTGCCAGCAGTTTAACCCGACAGGGGGCTTACTATGGCTACACCTTC
NA	TRBJ2-7	TRBV28	TRBD1	CASSPPPGQGDYEQYF	TGTGCCAGCAGTCCTCCCCCGGGACAGGGCGACTACGAGCAGTACTTC
NA	TRBJ1-4	TRBV19	NA	CASSTYTTNEKLFF	TGTGCCAGTAGTACCTATACAACTAATGAAAAACTGTTTTTT
NA	TRBJ2-7	TRBV6-6	NA	CASSPELFYEQYF	TGTGCCAGCAGTCCGGAACTGTTCTACGAGCAGTACTTC
NA	TRBJ2-7	TRBV4-1	NA	CASSHPPRLYVSGFNEQYF	TGCGCCAGCAGCCACCCCCCTCGTTTATATGTCTCCGGGTTCAACGAGCAGTACTTC
NA	TRBJ2-7	TRBV6-6	NA	CASSYSNDYYEQYF	TGTGCCAGCAGTTACTCGAATGACTACTACGAGCAGTACTTC
NA	TRBJ1-3	TRBV5-6	TRBD1	CASSFGDSSGNTIYF	TGTGCCAGCAGCTTTGGGGACAGCTCTGGAAACACCATATATTTT
NA	TRBJ1-1	TRBV11-1	NA	CASSLVQNTEAFF	TGTGCCAGCAGCTTAGTGCAGAACACTGAAGCTTTCTTT
NA	TRBJ2-7	TRBV19	NA	CASSIEGREQYF	TGTGCCAGTAGTATTGAAGGGCGCGAGCAGTACTTC